This T cell receptor (beta chain) was obtained from a study of T cell repertoires in cytomegalovirus infection. Study-wide context: TCR beta signatures that were public indicated CMV infection and matching HLA type.

For this clonotype: One end of the junction fails to match germline, which may point to a read error.

Germline CDR1 reads LNHNV; CDR2 reads YYDKDF (reference sequence). The CDR3 runs 16 residues. Each CDR3 protein is one row after TCRdb ran MiXCR on the reads. The sample consists of approximately 190,000 distinct CDR3 sequences, 8.5% to 10% of them appearing once. The sequencing sample was made of PBMCs. The TCR sequence derives from a human donor in good health (CMV status not recorded). Some clones in this sample may be carry-over from other donors' samples. V is TRBV15 and J is TRBJ1-1, with 7 bases identical to TRBD1. The DNA of the CDR3 is TGTGCCACCAGCAGGGACAGGCTGACCATGAACACTGAAGCTTTGTTT. Translating it yields CATSRDRLTMNTEALF.